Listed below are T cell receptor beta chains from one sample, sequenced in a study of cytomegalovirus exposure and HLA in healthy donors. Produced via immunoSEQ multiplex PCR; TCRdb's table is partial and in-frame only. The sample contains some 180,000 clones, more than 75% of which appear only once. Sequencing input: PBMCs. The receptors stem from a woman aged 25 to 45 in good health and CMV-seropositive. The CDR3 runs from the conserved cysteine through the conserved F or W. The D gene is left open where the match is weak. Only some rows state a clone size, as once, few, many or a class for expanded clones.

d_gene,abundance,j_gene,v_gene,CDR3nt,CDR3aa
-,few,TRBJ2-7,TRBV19,TGTGCCAGTAGTAGTCGGAGGTCCGGGGGCGAGCAGTACTTC,CASSSRRSGGEQYF
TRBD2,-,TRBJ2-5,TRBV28,TGTGCCAGCAGTCCGGAGCGGGGGGCCCAAGAGACCCAGTACTTC,CASSPERGAQETQYF
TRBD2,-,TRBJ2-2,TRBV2,TGTGCCAGTTCTAGACTAGCGGGGAACACCGGGGAGCTGTTTTTT,CASSRLAGNTGELFF
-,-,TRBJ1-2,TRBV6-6,TGTGCCAGCAGTCCCTCCCGGAGGGCAGGCTATGGCTACACCTTC,CASSPSRRAGYGYTF
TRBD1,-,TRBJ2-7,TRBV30,TGTGCCTGGAGTAAAGGGGGACAGGGGTACGAGCAGTACTTC,CAWSKGGQGYEQYF
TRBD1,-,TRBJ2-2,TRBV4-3,TGCGCCAGCAGCCAAGGGTGGAACGACAGGGCCATTAACACCGGGGAGCTGTTTTTT,CASSQGWNDRAINTGELFF
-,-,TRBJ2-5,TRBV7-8,TGTGCCAGCAGCTTAGGAGGGCAAGAGACCCAGTACTTC,CASSLGGQETQYF
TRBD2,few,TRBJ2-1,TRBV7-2,TGTGCCAGCAGCCCCAACACTAGCGGGGGGGGTGAGCAGTTCTTC,CASSPNTSGGGEQFF
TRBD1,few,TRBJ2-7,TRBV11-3,TGTGCCAGCAGGGGGACAGACTCCTACGAGCAGTACTTC,CASRGTDSYEQYF
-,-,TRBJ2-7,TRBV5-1,TGCGCCAGCAGCGACGGATATTCGCGGGGTTCCGACGAGCAGTACTTC,CASSDGYSRGSDEQYF
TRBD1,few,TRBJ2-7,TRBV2,TGTGCCAGCAAGGGACAGTCCAGCTCCTACGAGCAGTACTTC,CASKGQSSSYEQYF
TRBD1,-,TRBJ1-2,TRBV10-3,TGTGCCATCAGTGAGCCGGGACAGCCGGCCTATGGCTACACCTTC,CAISEPGQPAYGYTF
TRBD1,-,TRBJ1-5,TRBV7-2,TGTGCCAGCAGCTACTTTCCGTGGACAGGGGGTCAGCCCCAGCATTTT,CASSYFPWTGGQPQHF
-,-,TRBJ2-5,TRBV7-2,TGTGCCAGCAGCGGAGGGCCCAGGGAGACCCAGTACTTC,CASSGGPRETQYF
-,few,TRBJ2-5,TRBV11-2,TGTGCCAGCAGCTTCGGAGGGGGCAAGGAGACCCAGTACTTC,CASSFGGGKETQYF
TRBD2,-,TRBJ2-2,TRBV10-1,TGCGCCAGCATCCCCGGGGGGGGGAACACCGGGGAGCTGTTTTTT,CASIPGGGNTGELFF
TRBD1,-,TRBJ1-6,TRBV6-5,TGTGCCAGCAGCCGCGGGGGACAGGGGGCTTCACCCCTCCACTTT,CASSRGGQGASPLHF
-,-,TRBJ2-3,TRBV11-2,TGTGCCAGCAGCTTAGTGATGGAGGATACGCAGTATTTT,CASSLVMEDTQYF
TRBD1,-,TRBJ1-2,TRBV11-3,TGTGCCAGCAGCTTAGGGACAGGGGCGCGCTACACCTTC,CASSLGTGARYTF
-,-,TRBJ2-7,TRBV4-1,TGCGCCAGCAGCCATCGTCCACTAGCAGGCGAGCAGTACTTC,CASSHRPLAGEQYF
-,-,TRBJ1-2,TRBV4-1,TGCGCCAGCAGCCAAGTGAACGAGGATGTCTACACCTTC,CASSQVNEDVYTF
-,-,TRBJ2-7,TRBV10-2,TGCGCCAGCAGCCCAGGCTACGAGCAGTACTTC,CASSPGYEQYF
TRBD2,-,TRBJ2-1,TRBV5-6,TGTGCCAGCAGCTTGACCGGACGAACTAGCGGCTACAATGAGCAGTTCTTC,CASSLTGRTSGYNEQFF
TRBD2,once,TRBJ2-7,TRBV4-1,TGCGCCAGCAGCCCGAGTGGGGGGGGTAGTGGGTACGAGCAGTACTTC,CASSPSGGGSGYEQYF
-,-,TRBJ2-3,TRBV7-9,TGTGCCAGCAGCTTAGCGGGTACAGGGCGCACAGATACGCAGTATTTT,CASSLAGTGRTDTQYF
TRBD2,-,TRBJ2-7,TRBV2,TGTGCCAGCAGGGGGGGACTAGCGGGGGGCGAGCAGTACTTC,CASRGGLAGGEQYF
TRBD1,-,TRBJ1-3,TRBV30,TGTGCCTGGAGTTGGGACAGGGGTTTTTCTGGAAACACCATATATTTT,CAWSWDRGFSGNTIYF
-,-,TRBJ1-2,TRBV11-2,TGTGCCAGCAGCTCACCCCGGACCTACAGGATTGGCTACACCTTC,CASSSPRTYRIGYTF
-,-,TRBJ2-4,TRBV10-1,TGCGCCAGCACATCCAGGCTAGCCAAAAACATTCAGTACTTC,CASTSRLAKNIQYF
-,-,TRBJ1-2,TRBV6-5,TGTGCCAGCAGTTACGCCGGGGGGTATGGCTACACCTTC,CASSYAGGYGYTF
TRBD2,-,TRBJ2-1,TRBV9,TGTGCCAGCAGCCCCCCGGGACTAGCGGGGGGGAGCCAGTTCTTC,CASSPPGLAGGSQFF
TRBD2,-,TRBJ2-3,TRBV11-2,TGTGCCAGCAGCTTTGGGCTAGCGGGGTTCACCACAGATACGCAGTATTTT,CASSFGLAGFTTDTQYF
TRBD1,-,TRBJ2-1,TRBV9,TGTGCCAGCAGCGACCGGGACAGATCCTACAATGAGCAGTTCTTC,CASSDRDRSYNEQFF
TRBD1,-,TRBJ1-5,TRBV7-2,TGTGCCAGCAGCCAACAGGGGCTGGGGCAGCCCCAGCATTTT,CASSQQGLGQPQHF
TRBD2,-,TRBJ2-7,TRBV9,TGTGCCAGCAGCGTAGGCCTAGCGGGGGCCCCGAGCTCCTACGAGCAGTACTTC,CASSVGLAGAPSSYEQYF
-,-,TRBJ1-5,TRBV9,TGTGCCAGCAGCGTAGATGGGGGCGATCAGCCCCAGCATTTT,CASSVDGGDQPQHF
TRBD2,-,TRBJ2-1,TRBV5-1,TGCGCCAGCAGCATGGGAAGACTAGCTTACTTCAATGAGCAGTTCTTC,CASSMGRLAYFNEQFF
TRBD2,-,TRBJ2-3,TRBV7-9,TGTGCCAGCAGCTCCCGGACTAGCGGAACAGATACGCAGTATTTT,CASSSRTSGTDTQYF
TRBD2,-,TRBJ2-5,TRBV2,TGTGCCAACCGACTAGCGGGGATCCCTGGAGAGACCCAGTACTTC,CANRLAGIPGETQYF
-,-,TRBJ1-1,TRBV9,TGTGCCAGCAGCTTAAGCCAGAACACTGAAGCTTTCTTT,CASSLSQNTEAFF
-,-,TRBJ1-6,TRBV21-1,TGTGCCAGCAGCAAAGGTAGAAAACAGTGGAATTCACCCCTCCACTTT,CASSKGRKQWNSPLHF
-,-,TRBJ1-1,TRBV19,TGTGCCAGTACGCAGGCTGCCCCGGATGAAGCTTTCTTT,CASTQAAPDEAFF
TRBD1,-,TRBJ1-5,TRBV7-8,TGTGCCAGCAGCTTTGGGGGACAGAGGAATCAGCCCCAGCATTTT,CASSFGGQRNQPQHF
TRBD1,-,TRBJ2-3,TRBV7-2,TGTGCCAGCAGCTCTAGGGGGGGGACAGGGATCCGAGATACGCAGTATTTT,CASSSRGGTGIRDTQYF
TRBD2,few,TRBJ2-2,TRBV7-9,TGTGCCAGCAGCTTTCCCCTCGGGGGGGCGTCGGAAACCGGGGAGCTGTTTTTT,CASSFPLGGASETGELFF
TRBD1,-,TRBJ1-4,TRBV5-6,TGTGCCAGCAGCTTAGGGACAGCTGGTGAAAAACTGTTTTTT,CASSLGTAGEKLFF
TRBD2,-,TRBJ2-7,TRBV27,TGTGCCAGCAGTGCCCCCCGGACTAGCGGGGGATACGAGCAGTACTTC,CASSAPRTSGGYEQYF
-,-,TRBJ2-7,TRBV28,TGTGCCAGCAGTTGGCTAGGAGCAGCCTACGAGCAGTACTTC,CASSWLGAAYEQYF
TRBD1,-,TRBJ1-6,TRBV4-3,TGCGCCAGCAGCCAAGACACAGGGGGTAATTCACCCCTCCACTTT,CASSQDTGGNSPLHF
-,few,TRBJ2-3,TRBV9,TGTGCCAGCAGCCTCAACCCGGGTCTGGGGCCAGATACGCAGTATTTT,CASSLNPGLGPDTQYF
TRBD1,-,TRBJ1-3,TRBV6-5,TGTGCCACCACGACAGGGTCTTACTCTGGAAACACCATATATTTT,CATTTGSYSGNTIYF
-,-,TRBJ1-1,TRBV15,TGTGCCACCAGCAGAGATTGGGCGAACACTGAAGCTTTCTTT,CATSRDWANTEAFF
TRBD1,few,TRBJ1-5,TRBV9,TGTGCCAGCAGCGTAACAGGGGCGGTCGATCAGCCCCAGCATTTT,CASSVTGAVDQPQHF
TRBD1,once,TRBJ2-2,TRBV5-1,TGCGCCAGCACCCGGGACAGGGGGAGAAACACCGGGGAGCTGTTTTTT,CASTRDRGRNTGELFF